The 27 T cell receptor beta chains given below trace back to one sample, sequenced in a study of identifying expanded T cells in peripheral blood. The assay was immunoSEQ multiplex PCR, and TCRdb's table has in-frame clones only and misses some. The sample has about 81,000 clones; around 83% are singletons. The sequenced sample consisted of blood. The receptors were sampled from a person aged 18 to 70 in good health.

This rearrangement joins TRBV7-2 to TRBJ2-5; the D is unclear. Germline CDR1 is SGHTA and CDR2 is FQGNSA. This CDR3 region has 14 residues. Trimming shortened V by 5 bases and J by 4 bases, and 14 bases separated the two germline ends. The DNA for the CDR3 is TGTGCCAGCAGCAAATCCTTACCCCGAGAGACCCAGTACTTC. This gives the protein CASSKSLPRETQYF.

In its sample, this clone was seen a few times. This chain uses TRBV4-1 with TRBJ2-1; 10 bases line up with TRBD1. The CDR3 consists of 16 residues. The ends lost 5 bases at V and 6 bases at J; junction bases unmatched: 10. The germline gives CDR1 MGHRA, CDR2 YSYEKL. The CDR3 is CASSSDPGQGFNEQFF. The CDR3 DNA sequence: TGCGCCAGCAGCTCTGATCCGGGACAGGGGTTCAATGAGCAGTTCTTC.

The V gene is TRBV5-6, the J gene TRBJ1-1; the D is unclear. The CDR3 totals 15 residues. Deletions cut 0 bases from V and 4 bases from J, with 13 bases between. Per germline, CDR1 SGHDT and CDR2 YYEEEE. CDR3 protein: CASSLVGVVGTEAFF. The CDR3, as DNA: TGTGCCAGCAGCTTGGTTGGGGTGGTGGGCACTGAAGCTTTCTTT.

This chain uses TRBV7-2 with TRBJ1-1; unclear D gene. V lost 1 base, J lost 5 bases, and 11 bases lay in between. Germline V CDR1 and CDR2: SGHTA, FQGNSA. This CDR3 region has 14 residues. CDR3 coding DNA: TGTGCCAGCAGCTTAGTAGGAAGGGAAACTGAAGCTTTCTTT. Its protein is CASSLVGRETEAFF.

The rearrangement links TRBV10-2 to TRBJ1-4; 8 bases agree with TRBD1. This CDR3 comprises 14 residues. The germline V gene has CDR1 WSHSY and CDR2 SAAADI. Unmatched junction bases numbered 5, after V lost 5 bases and J lost 6 bases. CDR3 residues: CASSLRQGYEKLFF. As DNA, the CDR3 is TGCGCCAGCAGTTTGAGACAGGGGTATGAAAAACTGTTTTTT.

Only one count was recorded for this clone. V gene TRBV11-3 combines with J gene TRBJ2-3; tentative D call: TRBD2 (6 bases). The CDR3 consists of 14 residues. Germline V gene data show CDR1 as SGHNT and CDR2 as YENEEA. Trimming removed 5 bases from V and 5 bases from J, with 14 bases in between. The CDR3 reads CASSPGGPEDTQYF. In DNA form, the CDR3 reads TGTGCCAGCAGCCCTGGAGGGCCAGAAGATACGCAGTATTTT.

V and J are TRBV9 and TRBJ1-3, with D perhaps TRBD1 (5 bases). This CDR3 region has 16 residues. Germline V gene data show CDR1 as SGDLS and CDR2 as YYNGEE. V was trimmed by 4 bases and J by 2 bases, leaving 16 bases between them. The DNA for the CDR3 is TGTGCCAGCAGCACTCGGGGCTTAAGGACTGGAAACACCATATATTTT. Protein: CASSTRGLRTGNTIYF. Looking up the rest from reference TRBV9 and TRBJ1-3 gives the full variable domain: DSGVTQTPKHLITATGQRVTLRCSPRSGDLSVYWYQQSLDQGLQFLIQYYNGEERAKGNILERFSAQQFPDLHSELNLSSLELGDSALYFCASSTRGLRTGNTIYFGEGSWLTVV.

This rearrangement joins TRBV28 to TRBJ1-2; the D gene is possibly TRBD1 (5 bases). V lost 6 bases and J lost 5, with 16 bases in between. Germline-derived CDR1 and CDR2 are MDHEN and SYDVKM. The CDR3 has 14 residues. DNA for the CDR3: TGTGCCAGCAGCCCATCAGGGTTGGGTTATGGCTACACCTTC. Protein product: CASSPSGLGYGYTF.

A few counts support this clone. This rearrangement joins TRBV6-9 to TRBJ2-7; possibly TRBD1 for D (5 bases). Deletions cut 5 bases from V and 4 bases from J, with 12 bases between. CDR3 length: 13 amino acids. Germline CDR1 MNHGY, CDR2 SVAAGI. The CDR3 bases are TGTGCCAGCAGTGAGACAGCCGGGTACGAGCAGTACTTC. Its protein is CASSETAGYEQYF.

This chain connects TRBV6-1 to TRBJ2-7; weak D call: TRBD1 (6 bases). This CDR3 is built from 13 residues. Trimming removed 7 bases at V and 3 bases at J, with 13 bases between. Germline CDR1 MNHNS, CDR2 SASEGT. The CDR3 loop is CASNRVIGYEQYF. The CDR3 nucleotides read TGTGCCAGCAACAGGGTTATCGGCTACGAGCAGTACTTC.

The genes are TRBV28 and TRBJ2-3, with TRBD1 identical over 10 bases. V shed 4 bases and J 4 bases; nucleotides not matched to a gene: 5. CDR1 is MDHEN and CDR2 is SYDVKM in the germline V gene. This CDR3 spans 15 amino acids. Here the CDR3 reads CASSSTGGAADTQYF. The DNA for the CDR3 is TGTGCCAGCAGTTCGACAGGGGGCGCAGCAGATACGCAGTATTTT.

The CDR3 bases are TGTGCCAGCAGGTTCGGACAAGGGTACAGGGAAAAACTGTTTTTT. Its protein product is CASRFGQGYREKLFF. This chain uses TRBV28 with TRBJ1-4; perhaps TRBD1 as D (5 bases). The CDR3 has 15 amino acids. The germline V gene encodes CDR1 MDHEN and CDR2 SYDVKM. V was shortened by 6 bases and J by 8 bases, with 19 bases between the two germline ends.

A remark on this clone: Other nucleotide sequences in the sample specify the same CDR3. V is TRBV10-3 and J is TRBJ1-2; 9 bases agree with TRBD1. The CDR3 spans 14 residues. Per the germline V gene, CDR1 is ENHRY and CDR2 is SYGVKD. J gave up 5 bases and V 0 bases, and 1 base lay outside the gene matches. CDR3 DNA sequence: TGTGCCATCAGTGAGTCCGACAGGGGGTATGGCTACACCTTC. Encoded protein: CAISESDRGYGYTF.

The chain couples TRBV27 to TRBJ1-4; D unclear. Trimming cost V 5 bases and J 7 bases, with 17 bases left between them. Per germline, CDR1 MNHEY and CDR2 SMNVEV (reference sequence). The CDR3 runs to 15 residues. CDR3 sequence (DNA): TGTGCCAGCAGTCCGACGGCCCTTGTCGGTGAAAAACTGTTTTTT. Translation: CASSPTALVGEKLFF.

This rearrangement joins TRBV6-5 to TRBJ2-7; 10 bases agree with TRBD1. The CDR3 contains 15 residues. V trimming: 3 bases; J trimming: 5 bases; junction bases outside the gene matches: 7. Germline CDR1 reads MNHEY; CDR2 reads SVGAGI. This CDR3 is CASSYPGQGKNEQYF. Here the CDR3 DNA reads TGTGCCAGCAGTTATCCGGGACAGGGGAAAAACGAGCAGTACTTC.

This clone was recorded only once. The chain carries TRBV4-2 and TRBJ2-7; perhaps TRBD2 as D (6 bases). Germline assignment: CDR1 LGHNA and CDR2 YNFKEQ. The CDR3 sequence is 15 residues long. V was trimmed by 1 base and J by 2 bases, leaving 12 bases between them. The CDR3 protein is CASSQGGGEAYEQYF. The CDR3 DNA follows: TGTGCCAGCAGCCAAGGGGGAGGAGAAGCCTACGAGCAGTACTTC.

The table lists this clone with a count of one. The chain carries TRBV9 and TRBJ2-6; D might be TRBD1 or TRBD2, each matching 5 bases. The V gene's germline CDR1 is SGDLS and CDR2 YYNGEE. The V end was cut by 5 bases, the J end by 2 bases, with 8 bases between. The CDR3 consists of 14 residues. CDR3 region: CASRRGAGANVLTF. DNA for the CDR3: TGTGCCAGCAGGAGGGGTGCTGGGGCCAACGTCCTGACTTTC.

The chain links TRBV27 to TRBJ2-7, with a possible D match to TRBD1 (7 bases). CDR1 is MNHEY, CDR2 SMNVEV, per germline (reference sequence). The CDR3 has 16 amino acids. Trimming stripped 4 bases from V and 3 bases from J, with 19 bases between. In DNA, the CDR3 is TGTGCCAGCAGTTCGACAGGGACTGACCCCCTCTACGAGCAGTACTTC. This translates into CASSSTGTDPLYEQYF.

V usage is TRBV2 and J usage is TRBJ2-7; D may be TRBD1 (6 bases). The germline gives CDR1 SNHLY, CDR2 FYNNEI. This CDR3 comprises 13 residues. Deletions cut 7 bases from V and 0 bases from J, with 10 bases between. This chain's CDR3 is CASIRGNSYEQYF. The CDR3, as DNA: TGTGCCAGCATCAGGGGAAACTCCTACGAGCAGTACTTC.

The genes are TRBV5-4 and TRBJ2-1, with 16 bases matching TRBD2. CDR1 is SGHNT, CDR2 YYREEE, per germline (reference sequence). V gave up 5 bases and J gave up 6 bases; unmatched junction bases: 8. The CDR3 runs 17 residues. This CDR3 reads CASSPGLAGGEANEQFF. The DNA of the CDR3 is TGTGCCAGCAGTCCGGGACTAGCGGGAGGGGAAGCCAATGAGCAGTTCTTC.

The chain has TRBV19 and TRBJ2-2; the D call may be TRBD1 or TRBD2 (5 bases each). Deletions cut 6 bases from V and 6 bases from J, with 20 bases between. Germline V CDR1 and CDR2: LNHDA, SQIVND (reference sequence). CDR3 length: 16 residues. In DNA, the CDR3 is TGTGCCAGTAGCCTCCGGGGCTATACCTACGCCGGGGAGCTGTTTTTT. It specifies CASSLRGYTYAGELFF.

V gene TRBV28 combines with J gene TRBJ1-2; 9 bases map to TRBD1. V gave up 5 bases and J gave up 8 bases; unmatched junction bases: 21. Germline lookup yields CDR1 MDHEN and CDR2 SYDVKM. This CDR3 region has 18 residues. The CDR3 bases are TGTGCCAGCAGTCCCCCGGGACAGGGAGGGATCGGGTCGGGGGGCTACACCTTC. Its translation: CASSPPGQGGIGSGGYTF.

CDR3 in amino acids: CASKGAGNTGELFF. CDR3 DNA sequence: TGTGCCAGCAAAGGGGCGGGGAACACCGGGGAGCTGTTTTTT. The chain carries TRBV2 and TRBJ2-2, with D perhaps being TRBD1 or TRBD2 (5 bases each). The germline CDR1 and CDR2 sequences are SNHLY and FYNNEI. The CDR3 totals 14 residues. V lost 7 bases to trimming and J lost 1 base, with 10 bases between them.

The chain joins TRBV19 to TRBJ1-4; no definite D call. The germline V gene encodes CDR1 LNHDA and CDR2 SQIVND (reference sequence). This CDR3 is built from 13 residues. V lost 9 bases and J 5 bases, leaving 13 bases between the germline ends. The CDR3 is CASRPDPNEKLFF. CDR3 DNA: TGTGCCAGCCGACCAGATCCGAATGAAAAACTGTTTTTT.

This rearrangement joins TRBV2 to TRBJ2-2; 7 nucleotides agree with TRBD1. Germline CDR1 reads SNHLY; CDR2 reads FYNNEI. Unmatched junction bases numbered 7, after V lost 10 bases and J lost 2 bases. The length of the CDR3 is 14 residues. CDR3 coding DNA: TGTGCCACCCGGGACAGCTTCAACACCGGGGAGCTGTTTTTT. Translated: CATRDSFNTGELFF. Combining the CDR3 with reference TRBV2 and TRBJ2-2 gives the whole variable domain EPEVTQTPSHQVTQMGQEVILRCVPISNHLYFYWYRQILGQKVEFLVSFYNNEISEKSEIFDDQFSVERPDGSNFTLKIRSTKLEDSAMYFCATRDSFNTGELFFGEGSRLTVL.

This chain connects TRBV7-2 to TRBJ2-5; a possible D gene is TRBD2 (6 bases). V lost 4 bases to trimming and J lost 5 bases, with 11 bases between them. The CDR3 is made up of 13 amino acids. From germline, CDR1 is SGHTA and CDR2 FQGNSA. The CDR3 DNA reads TGTGCCAGCAGCTGGGGGGAAAGGGAGACCCAGTACTTC. It encodes CASSWGERETQYF.

The chain employs TRBV27 and TRBJ2-2; the D is unclear. Germline CDR1 is MNHEY and CDR2 is SMNVEV (reference sequence). The V gene lost 5 bases and the J gene lost 2 bases, with 12 bases spanning the gap. The CDR3 has 15 residues. In nucleotides, the CDR3 is TGTGCCAGCAGTCCCTCGTTTCAAAACACCGGGGAGCTGTTTTTT. It codes for CASSPSFQNTGELFF.